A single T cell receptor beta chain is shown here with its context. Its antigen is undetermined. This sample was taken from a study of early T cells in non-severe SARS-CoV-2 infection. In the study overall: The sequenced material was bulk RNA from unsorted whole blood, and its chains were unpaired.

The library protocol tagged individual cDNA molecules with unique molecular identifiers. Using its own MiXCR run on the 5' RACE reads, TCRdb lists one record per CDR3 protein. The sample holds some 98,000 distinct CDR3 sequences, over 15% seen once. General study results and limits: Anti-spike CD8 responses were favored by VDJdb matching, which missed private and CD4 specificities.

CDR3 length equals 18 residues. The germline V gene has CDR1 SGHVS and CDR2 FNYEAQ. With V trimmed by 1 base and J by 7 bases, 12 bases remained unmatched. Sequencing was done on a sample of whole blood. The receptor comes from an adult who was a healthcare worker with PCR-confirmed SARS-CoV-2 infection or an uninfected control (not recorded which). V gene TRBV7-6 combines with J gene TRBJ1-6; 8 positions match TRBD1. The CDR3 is CASSLGVRPGGENSPLHF. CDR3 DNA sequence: TGTGCCAGCAGCTTAGGGGTTAGGCCAGGGGGCGAAAATTCACCCCTCCACTTT. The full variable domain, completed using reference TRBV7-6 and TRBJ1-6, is GAGVSQSPRYKVTKRGQDVALRCDPISGHVSLYWYRQALGQGPEFLTYFNYEAQQDKSGLPNDRFSAERPEGSISTLTIQRTEQRDSAMYRCASSLGVRPGGENSPLHFGNGTRLTVT.